What follows describes a single T cell receptor (beta chain). Its antigen is still unknown. The data stem from a study of T cell responses to AZD1222 COVID-19 vaccine. Only in-frame clones appear in the TCRdb table, and some are missing; sequencing was by immunoSEQ multiplex PCR. The sample holds around 100,000 clones, roughly nine tenths seen once. Points from the study as a whole: At baseline, just six or seven AZD1222 recipients tested seropositive.

Unmatched junction bases numbered 8, after V lost 4 bases and J lost 2 bases. CDR3 size: 15 residues. Germline CDR1 is SGDLS and CDR2 is YYNGEE. Sequences were derived from peripheral blood, sampled on day 0 of AZD1222 vaccination. This TCR derives from an adult in good health. V usage is TRBV9 and J usage is TRBJ2-7; TRBD1 matches 8 bases. For the CDR3, the DNA is TGTGCCAGCAGCCCCCAGGGGACAGGTACCTACGAGCAGTACTTC. Its protein product is CASSPQGTGTYEQYF.